A single count supports the clone carrying this TCR beta chain. Its antigen is not identified. This specimen comes from a study of OX40 agonist ivuxolimab in advanced cancers. Some clones are missing from TCRdb's copy, which holds only in-frame ones; the method was immunoSEQ multiplex PCR. The table records 12,000 or so clones, around four fifths of them present only once. The CDR3 has 14 amino acids. CDR1 and CDR2 (germline): LNHDA, SQIVND (reference sequence). V lost 9 bases and J lost 0, with 15 bases in between. Broader study findings: Among T cells, CD8+ cells averaged more expanded clones than CD4+ cells.

With baseline, cycle 4 day 1, and cycle 7 day 1 as timepoints, blood was sampled. The sample here was CD4+ or CD8+ T cells sorted from blood, taken in a trial of the OX40 agonist ivuxolimab. The origin of this receptor is an adult with an advanced solid tumor such as melanoma, head and neck, liver or kidney cancer. The J gene is TRBJ2-7, the V gene TRBV19, with D uncertain. The CDR3: CASRQQGISYEQYF. The CDR3 DNA follows: TGTGCCAGCCGGCAGCAAGGGATCTCCTACGAGCAGTACTTC.